A single sample is the source of the 26 T cell receptor beta chains below, sequenced in a study of shared clonotypes between healthy human individuals. Generated by immunoSEQ multiplex PCR, the TCRdb table keeps only in-frame clones and is missing some. The sample shows about 2.4 million clones, more than 80% of them seen only once. The sequenced material came from naive CD4+ T cells sorted from blood. Regarding subset: CD45RA+ positively selected. The receptor source for this set is a man younger than 35 in good health.

This chain joins TRBV11-2 and TRBJ2-5, with D maybe TRBD1 (6 bases). Deletions cut 2 bases from V and 5 bases from J, with 12 bases between. Germline V gives CDR1 SGHAT, CDR2 FQNNGV. The CDR3 length is 14 residues. The CDR3 spells CASSLSAGVETQYF. CDR3 bases: TGTGCCAGCAGCTTATCTGCAGGGGTGGAGACCCAGTACTTC.

V is TRBV4-1 and J is TRBJ1-2; D is uncertain. CDR3 length equals 15 residues. Germline CDR1 is MGHRA and CDR2 is YSYEKL. Trimming shortened V by 0 bases and J by 6 bases, and 14 bases separated the two germline ends. DNA for the CDR3: TGCGCCAGCAGCCAAGAGCTTGCCATAGGACATGGCTACACCTTC. Translated, it gives CASSQELAIGHGYTF.

The rearrangement links TRBV10-3 to TRBJ1-1; a possible D gene is TRBD1 (5 bases). The germline V and J ends were trimmed by 0 bases and 0 bases, with 14 bases remaining between them. Germline V gene lookup returns CDR1 ENHRY and CDR2 SYGVKD. This CDR3 is 17 amino acids long. The CDR3: CAISESPTWGLNTEAFF. CDR3 DNA: TGTGCCATCAGTGAGTCGCCGACTTGGGGCTTGAACACTGAAGCTTTCTTT.

V gene TRBV5-6 combines with J gene TRBJ1-6, with D uncertain. Germline CDR1 is SGHDT and CDR2 is YYEEEE. The CDR3 extends over 14 amino acids. V lost 5 bases to trimming and J lost 10 bases, with 16 bases between them. The CDR3 DNA reads TGTGCCAGCAGTCTAGGACCGGTTGGGTCACCCCTCCACTTT. Translating gives CASSLGPVGSPLHF.

V usage is TRBV30 and J usage is TRBJ1-2; possible D gene TRBD1, 6 bases. The V gene's germline CDR1 is GTSNPN and CDR2 SVGIG (reference sequence). The germline V and J ends were trimmed by 3 bases and 1 base, with 12 bases remaining between them. This CDR3 spans 14 amino acids. CDR3 bases: TGTGCCTGGAGGGGGGGCGGACGTAACTATGGCTACACCTTC. It encodes CAWRGGGRNYGYTF.

The J gene is TRBJ2-7, the V gene TRBV5-4; 7 bases agree with TRBD2. The CDR3 contains 15 residues. Germline lookup yields CDR1 SGHNT and CDR2 YYREEE (reference sequence). V lost 1 base to trimming and J lost 3 bases; unmatched junction nucleotides: 7. The CDR3 DNA sequence: TGTGCCAGCAGCTTGACGGCTAGCGGAGACTACGAGCAGTACTTC. It encodes CASSLTASGDYEQYF. The entire variable domain, with the rest obtained from reference TRBV5-4 and TRBJ2-7, is as follows: ETGVTQSPTHLIKTRGQQVTLRCSSQSGHNTVSWYQQALGQGPQFIFQYYREEENGRGNFPPRFSGLQFPNYSSELNVNALELDDSALYLCASSLTASGDYEQYFGPGTRLTVT.

This chain connects TRBV6-5 to TRBJ2-7; D is uncertain. The CDR3 totals 15 residues. The V gene lost 3 bases and the J gene lost 2 bases, with 14 bases spanning the gap. The germline V gene encodes CDR1 MNHEY and CDR2 SVGAGI. The CDR3 loop is CASSYRKGQTYEQYF. The CDR3 DNA reads as TGTGCCAGCAGTTATCGTAAAGGCCAGACCTACGAGCAGTACTTC.

For this clone: Other nucleotide sequences in the sample specify the same CDR3. The chain recombines TRBV7-2 with TRBJ2-7; D may be TRBD1 (5 bases). This CDR3 region has 15 residues. Per the germline V gene, CDR1 is SGHTA and CDR2 is FQGNSA. Between the trimmed V and J ends, which lost 3 bases and 0 bases, there was a span of 12 bases. This chain's CDR3 is CASSFDRLSSYEQYF. CDR3 bases: TGTGCCAGCAGCTTCGACAGACTTAGCTCCTACGAGCAGTACTTC. Full variable domain (missing parts from reference TRBV7-2 and TRBJ2-7): GAGVSQSPSNKVTEKGKDVELRCDPISGHTALYWYRQSLGQGLEFLIYFQGNSAPDKSGLPSDRFSAERTGGSVSTLTIQRTQQEDSAVYLCASSFDRLSSYEQYFGPGTRLTVT.

This chain joins TRBV5-1 and TRBJ2-5, with D possibly being TRBD1 (6 bases). V lost 4 bases to trimming and J lost 0 bases, with 13 bases between them. There are 15 residues in the CDR3. CDR1 and CDR2 (germline): SGHRS, YFSETQ. CDR3 sequence: CASSRTDRDQETQYF. Here the CDR3 DNA reads TGCGCCAGCAGCCGTACGGACAGAGACCAAGAGACCCAGTACTTC.

The chain links TRBV27 to TRBJ1-1; 7 bases match TRBD1. The CDR3 consists of 16 residues. The V gene end was trimmed by 2 bases and the J gene end by 5 bases; junction bases not matched to a gene: 11. Germline CDR1 and CDR2: MNHEY and SMNVEV (reference sequence). CDR3 coding DNA: TGTGCCAGCAGTTTAAGGGTCGGAGGGGGCCGAACTGAAGCTTTCTTT. It encodes CASSLRVGGGRTEAFF.

This chain uses TRBV6-1 with TRBJ2-4; the D is unclear. In germline, CDR1 is MNHNS, CDR2 SASEGT. The CDR3 loop spans 15 amino acids. V lost 8 bases to trimming and J lost 1 base, with 15 bases between them. DNA for the CDR3: TGTGCCAGCTCGTTGCTGGGCGCGGCCAAAAACATTCAGTACTTC. It encodes CASSLLGAAKNIQYF.

This clone was seen just once. The chain recombines TRBV27 with TRBJ2-1, with D perhaps assigned TRBD1 or TRBD2 (5 bases each). The CDR3 consists of 14 residues. Between the trimmed V and J ends, which lost 8 bases and 3 bases, there was a span of 14 bases. CDR1 MNHEY and CDR2 SMNVEV come from the germline V gene (reference sequence). The CDR3 coding sequence is TGTGCCAGCGGGGCTTGGGAGATCTACAATGAGCAGTTCTTC. Its protein is CASGAWEIYNEQFF.

This clone showed up just once. The CDR3 nucleotides are TGTGCCAGCAGTAGACAGACAGATACGCAGTATTTT. Translated: CASSRQTDTQYF. The chain couples TRBV2 to TRBJ2-3, with D possibly matching TRBD1 (5 bases). The germline V gene encodes CDR1 SNHLY and CDR2 FYNNEI. Trimming shortened V by 5 bases and J by 3 bases, and 6 bases separated the two germline ends. The CDR3 spans 12 residues. The full variable domain, its missing parts supplied by reference TRBV2 and TRBJ2-3, is EPEVTQTPSHQVTQMGQEVILRCVPISNHLYFYWYRQILGQKVEFLVSFYNNEISEKSEIFDDQFSVERPDGSNFTLKIRSTKLEDSAMYFCASSRQTDTQYFGPGTRLTVL.

This clone came up a few times. This CDR3 reads CAWSVSKGQGAREKLFF. In DNA, the CDR3 is TGTGCCTGGAGTGTATCTAAGGGACAGGGGGCTCGAGAAAAACTGTTTTTT. The chain joins TRBV30 to TRBJ1-4; TRBD1 matches at 12 bases. The CDR3 loop spans 17 amino acids. J gave up 8 bases and V 0 bases, and 10 bases lay outside the gene matches. Germline lookup yields CDR1 GTSNPN and CDR2 SVGIG (reference sequence).

The gene calls are TRBV5-4 and TRBJ1-1; no clear D. The CDR3 has 14 residues. Germline V gives CDR1 SGHNT, CDR2 YYREEE (reference sequence). The V end was cut by 3 bases, the J end by 1 base, with 10 bases between. The CDR3 protein is CASSSPPWNTEAFF. The CDR3 DNA is TGTGCCAGCAGCTCGCCCCCATGGAACACTGAAGCTTTCTTT. Full variable domain (outside the CDR3, taken from reference TRBV5-4 and TRBJ1-1): ETGVTQSPTHLIKTRGQQVTLRCSSQSGHNTVSWYQQALGQGPQFIFQYYREEENGRGNFPPRFSGLQFPNYSSELNVNALELDDSALYLCASSSPPWNTEAFFGQGTRLTVV.

Regarding this clone: Different DNA sequences within this sample yield the same CDR3. This rearrangement joins TRBV6-5 to TRBJ2-2; 13 nucleotides line up with TRBD2. V shed 6 bases, J shed 6 bases, and the junction held 4 bases outside the gene matches. The germline V gene encodes CDR1 MNHEY and CDR2 SVGAGI. This CDR3 is 15 amino acids long. The CDR3 DNA reads as TGTGCCAGCAGCCGCGGACTAGCGGGGGCCGGGGAGCTGTTTTTT. Residues: CASSRGLAGAGELFF.

CDR3 DNA sequence: TGTGCCAGCAGACACAGGGAGAGCTCCTACGAGCAGTACTTC. Residues: CASRHRESSYEQYF. The chain carries TRBV6-1 and TRBJ2-7, with D possibly TRBD1 on 6 matching bases. Trimming shortened V by 6 bases and J by 0 bases, and 12 bases separated the two germline ends. Germline V gives CDR1 MNHNS, CDR2 SASEGT. The CDR3 covers 14 residues.

The chain carries TRBV6-1 and TRBJ2-7, with 7 bases matching TRBD1. J was trimmed by 4 bases and V by 2 bases; bases with no gene match: 26. There are 21 residues in the CDR3. Germline values: CDR1 MNHNS, CDR2 SASEGT. The CDR3 DNA reads as TGTGCCAGCAGTGAACCGCACAGGGGTGGGAGTCTAGCTCCCCGGCTGTACGAGCAGTACTTC. This translates into CASSEPHRGGSLAPRLYEQYF.

The rearrangement joins TRBV2 to TRBJ2-5; D might be TRBD1 or TRBD2, each matching 6 bases. Deletions cut 3 bases from V and 9 bases from J, with 26 bases between. CDR1 and CDR2 (germline): SNHLY, FYNNEI. CDR3 size: 17 residues. CDR3 sequence: CASSDPKPGHGTWAQYF. Here the CDR3 DNA reads TGTGCCAGCAGTGACCCTAAACCGGGACACGGGACTTGGGCCCAGTACTTC.

The chain has TRBV7-9 and TRBJ1-1; 7 bases line up with TRBD1. V lost 7 bases and J lost 7; bases outside the gene matches: 15. Germline CDR1 reads SEHNR; CDR2 reads FQNEAQ (reference sequence). CDR3 size: 15 residues. In nucleotides, the CDR3 is TGTGCCAGCAACCCGAGCGGGGTTCAGGGGGGTGAAGCTTTCTTT. This encodes CASNPSGVQGGEAFF.

This clone occurred a few times. This same CDR3 is encoded by further DNA sequences in the sample. The J gene is TRBJ2-3, the V gene TRBV5-1, with 11 nucleotides matching TRBD2. The CDR3 covers 15 residues. Germline CDR1 reads SGHRS; CDR2 reads YFSETQ. The V gene end was trimmed by 4 bases and the J gene end by 3 bases; junction bases not matched to a gene: 4. The CDR3 sequence: CASSLWTSGTDTQYF. For the CDR3, the DNA is TGCGCCAGCAGCCTCTGGACTAGCGGGACAGATACGCAGTATTTT.

The J gene is TRBJ2-3, the V gene TRBV4-3; tentatively, D is TRBD2 (5 bases). In germline, CDR1 is LGHNA, CDR2 YSLEER. V was trimmed by 0 bases and J by 4 bases, leaving 11 bases between them. The length of the CDR3 is 15 residues. CDR3 residues: CASSQDHRGSDTQYF. CDR3 nucleotide sequence: TGCGCCAGCAGCCAAGATCACCGCGGGTCAGATACGCAGTATTTT.

The chain has TRBV5-1 and TRBJ2-7; no firm D call. V lost 0 bases to trimming and J lost 3 bases, with 7 bases between them. The CDR3 sequence is 13 residues long. Looked up from germline, CDR1 is SGHRS and CDR2 is YFSETQ. The CDR3 DNA reads TGCGCCAGCAGCTTGGGGTCCCACTACGAGCAGTACTTC. It encodes CASSLGSHYEQYF.

On this clone itself: The sample contains more than one DNA sequence encoding this CDR3. Written as DNA, the CDR3 is TGTGCCAGCTCACCAGACAGGGGCGCATACGAGCAGTACTTC. Its translation: CASSPDRGAYEQYF. The chain joins TRBV18 to TRBJ2-7, with 8 bases lining up with TRBD1. V lost 2 bases to trimming and J lost 4 bases; unmatched junction nucleotides: 4. CDR1 and CDR2 from the germline V gene are KGHSH and LQKENI. The CDR3 totals 14 residues.

The gene calls are TRBV5-6 and TRBJ1-4; D is unresolved. The CDR3 totals 14 residues. V shed 4 bases and J shed 4 bases, with 11 bases lying between them. The germline gives CDR1 SGHDT, CDR2 YYEEEE. This CDR3 reads CASSLGLYNEKLFF. CDR3 coding DNA: TGTGCCAGCAGCCTCGGTTTGTATAATGAAAAACTGTTTTTT.

This chain links TRBV19 with TRBJ2-2, with D possibly TRBD1 on 6 matching bases. This CDR3 is 15 amino acids long. V was pared by 2 bases and J by 4 bases, with 11 bases between. Germline CDR1 LNHDA, CDR2 SQIVND (reference sequence). The DNA for the CDR3 is TGTGCCAGTAGTATACCTGGACAGATCACCGGGGAGCTGTTTTTT. Protein: CASSIPGQITGELFF.